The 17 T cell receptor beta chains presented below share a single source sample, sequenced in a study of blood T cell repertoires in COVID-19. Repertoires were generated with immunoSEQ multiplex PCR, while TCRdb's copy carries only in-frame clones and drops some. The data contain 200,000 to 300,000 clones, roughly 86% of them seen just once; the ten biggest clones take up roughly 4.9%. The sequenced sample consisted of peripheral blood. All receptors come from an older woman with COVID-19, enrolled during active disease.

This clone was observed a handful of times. The CDR3 spells CASSLAGTGETDTIYF. The CDR3 DNA is TGCGCCAGCAGCTTGGCAGGGACAGGGGAAACCGACACCATATATTTT. The J gene is TRBJ1-3, the V gene TRBV5-1; 10 bases are a match to TRBD1. The V gene end was trimmed by 0 bases and the J gene end by 8 bases; junction bases not matched to a gene: 8. CDR1 and CDR2 from the germline V gene are SGHRS and YFSETQ. CDR3 length: 16 amino acids.

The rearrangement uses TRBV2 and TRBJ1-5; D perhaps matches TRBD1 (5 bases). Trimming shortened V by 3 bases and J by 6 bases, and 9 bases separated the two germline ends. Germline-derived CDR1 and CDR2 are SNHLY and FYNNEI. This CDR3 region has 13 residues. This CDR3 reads CASSDRGTQPQHF. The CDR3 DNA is TGTGCCAGCAGTGACCGGGGGACTCAGCCCCAGCATTTT.

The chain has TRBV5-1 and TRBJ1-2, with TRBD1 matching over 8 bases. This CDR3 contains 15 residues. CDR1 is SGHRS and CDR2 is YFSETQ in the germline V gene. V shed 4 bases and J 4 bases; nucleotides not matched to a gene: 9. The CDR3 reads CASSATTGGGYGYTF. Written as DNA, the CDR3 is TGCGCCAGCAGCGCTACAACAGGGGGTGGCTATGGCTACACCTTC.

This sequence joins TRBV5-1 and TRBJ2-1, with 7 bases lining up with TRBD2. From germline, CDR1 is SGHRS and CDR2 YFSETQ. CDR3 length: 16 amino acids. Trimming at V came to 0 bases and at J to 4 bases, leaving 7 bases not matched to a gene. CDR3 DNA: TGCGCCAGCAGCTTGGTCGGCGGGAGAGGGTACAATGAGCAGTTCTTC. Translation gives CASSLVGGRGYNEQFF.

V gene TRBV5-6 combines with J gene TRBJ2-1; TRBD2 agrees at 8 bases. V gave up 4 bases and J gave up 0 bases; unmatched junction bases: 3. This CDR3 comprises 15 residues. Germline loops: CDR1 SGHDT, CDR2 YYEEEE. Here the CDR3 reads CASSPGGGSYNEQFF. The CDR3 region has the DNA TGTGCCAGCAGCCCGGGGGGGGGCTCCTACAATGAGCAGTTCTTC.

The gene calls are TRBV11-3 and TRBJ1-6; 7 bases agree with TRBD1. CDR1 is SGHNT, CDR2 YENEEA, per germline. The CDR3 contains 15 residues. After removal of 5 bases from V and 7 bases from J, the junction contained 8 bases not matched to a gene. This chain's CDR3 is CASSRPRQGNSPLHF. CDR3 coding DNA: TGTGCCAGCAGCCGGCCCAGACAGGGAAATTCACCCCTCCACTTT.

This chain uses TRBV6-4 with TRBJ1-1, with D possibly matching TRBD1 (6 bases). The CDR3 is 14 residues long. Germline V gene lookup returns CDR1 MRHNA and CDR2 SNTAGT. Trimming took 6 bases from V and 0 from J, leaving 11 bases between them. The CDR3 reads CASRRDNMNTEAFF. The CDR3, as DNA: TGTGCCAGCAGAAGGGACAACATGAACACTGAAGCTTTCTTT.

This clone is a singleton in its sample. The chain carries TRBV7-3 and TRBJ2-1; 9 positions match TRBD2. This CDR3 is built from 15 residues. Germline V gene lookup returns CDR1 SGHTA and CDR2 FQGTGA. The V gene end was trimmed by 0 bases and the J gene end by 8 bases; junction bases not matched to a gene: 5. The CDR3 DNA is TGTGCCAGCAGCTTAACGGTACTAGCGGGCGATGAGCAGTTCTTC. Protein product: CASSLTVLAGDEQFF.

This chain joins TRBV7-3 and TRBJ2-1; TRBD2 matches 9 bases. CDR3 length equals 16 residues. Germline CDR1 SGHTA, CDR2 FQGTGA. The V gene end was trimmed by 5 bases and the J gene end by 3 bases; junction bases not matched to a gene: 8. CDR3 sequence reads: CASSPQPSGDYNEQFF. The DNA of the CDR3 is TGTGCCAGCAGCCCCCAACCTAGCGGGGACTACAATGAGCAGTTCTTC.

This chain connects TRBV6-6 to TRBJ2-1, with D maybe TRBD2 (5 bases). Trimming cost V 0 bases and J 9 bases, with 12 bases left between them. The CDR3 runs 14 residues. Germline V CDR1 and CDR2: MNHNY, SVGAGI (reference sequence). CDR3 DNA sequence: TGTGCCAGCAGTTACTCACGGGAAAGTAGTGAGCAGTTCTTC. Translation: CASSYSRESSEQFF.

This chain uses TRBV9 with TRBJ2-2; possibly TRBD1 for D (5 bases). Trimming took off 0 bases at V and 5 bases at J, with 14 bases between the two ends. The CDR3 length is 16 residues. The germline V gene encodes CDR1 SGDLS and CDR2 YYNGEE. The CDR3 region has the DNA TGTGCCAGCAGCGTAGGGGGCGGAATAGGGACCGGGGAGCTGTTTTTT. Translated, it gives CASSVGGGIGTGELFF. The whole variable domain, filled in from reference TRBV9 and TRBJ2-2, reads DSGVTQTPKHLITATGQRVTLRCSPRSGDLSVYWYQQSLDQGLQFLIQYYNGEERAKGNILERFSAQQFPDLHSELNLSSLELGDSALYFCASSVGGGIGTGELFFGEGSRLTVL.

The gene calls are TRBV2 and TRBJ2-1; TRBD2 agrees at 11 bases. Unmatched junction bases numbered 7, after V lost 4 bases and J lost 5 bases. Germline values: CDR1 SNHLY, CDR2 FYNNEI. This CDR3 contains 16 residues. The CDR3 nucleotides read TGTGCCAGCAGTGTCCTAGCGGGAGGTAGCCACAATGAGCAGTTCTTC. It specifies CASSVLAGGSHNEQFF.

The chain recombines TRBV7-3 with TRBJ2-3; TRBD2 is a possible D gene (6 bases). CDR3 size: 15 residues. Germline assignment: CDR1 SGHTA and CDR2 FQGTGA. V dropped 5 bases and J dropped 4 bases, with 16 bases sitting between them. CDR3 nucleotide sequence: TGTGCCAGCAGCATGGTAGCGGCAAAAGCAGATACGCAGTATTTT. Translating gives CASSMVAAKADTQYF. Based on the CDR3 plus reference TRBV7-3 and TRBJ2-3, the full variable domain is GAGVSQTPSNKVTEKGKYVELRCDPISGHTALYWYRQSLGQGPEFLIYFQGTGAADDSGLPNDRFFAVRPEGSVSTLKIQRTERGDSAVYLCASSMVAAKADTQYFGPGTRLTVL.

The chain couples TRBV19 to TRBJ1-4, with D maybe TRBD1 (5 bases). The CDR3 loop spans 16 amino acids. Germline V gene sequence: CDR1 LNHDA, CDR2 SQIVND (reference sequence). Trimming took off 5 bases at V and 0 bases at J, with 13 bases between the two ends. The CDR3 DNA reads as TGTGCCAGTAGTCTGGGGCTGACGGCAACTAATGAAAAACTGTTTTTT. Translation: CASSLGLTATNEKLFF.

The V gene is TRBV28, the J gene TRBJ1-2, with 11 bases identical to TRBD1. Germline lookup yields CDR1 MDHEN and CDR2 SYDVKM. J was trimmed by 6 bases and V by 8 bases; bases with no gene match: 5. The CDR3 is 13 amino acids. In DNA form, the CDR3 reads TGTGCCAGCCGGGACAGGGGGAGAGATGGCTACACCTTC. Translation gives CASRDRGRDGYTF.

CDR3 sequence (DNA): TGTGCCAGCAGCGCCTCGGGAATAAACGAGCAGTACTTC. Translation: CASSASGINEQYF. The rearrangement links TRBV6-5 to TRBJ2-7, with a tentative D call TRBD2 (5 bases). The CDR3 covers 13 residues. The germline V and J ends were trimmed by 6 bases and 5 bases, with 14 bases remaining between them. Germline loops: CDR1 MNHEY, CDR2 SVGAGI.

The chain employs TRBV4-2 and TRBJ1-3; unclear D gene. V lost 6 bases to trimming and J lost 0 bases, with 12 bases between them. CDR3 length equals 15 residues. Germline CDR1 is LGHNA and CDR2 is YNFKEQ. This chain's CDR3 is CASSNQANSGNTIYF. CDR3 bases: TGTGCCAGCAGTAACCAGGCGAACTCTGGAAACACCATATATTTT.